The 20 T cell receptor beta chains presented below share a single source sample, sequenced in a study of blood T cell repertoires in COVID-19. Sequencing was performed with immunoSEQ multiplex PCR; in TCRdb, only in-frame clones are kept and a portion is missing. The sample lists fewer than 250,000 clones, under 90% seen once, with 2.5% in the top ten. Sequences were obtained from peripheral blood. All receptors come from a woman aged 40-49 years with active or convalescent COVID-19.

This clone was seen only once. V and J are TRBV2 and TRBJ2-5; TRBD1 matches 7 bases. CDR3 size: 15 residues. V trimming: 3 bases; J trimming: 1 base; junction bases outside the gene matches: 5. CDR1 SNHLY and CDR2 FYNNEI come from the germline V gene. The CDR3 DNA follows: TGTGCCAGCAGTGAGGTCAGGGGGATCCAAGAGACCCAGTACTTC. This codes for CASSEVRGIQETQYF.

V usage is TRBV6-5 and J usage is TRBJ1-3; D gene uncertain. The ends were cut back, 0 bases at V and 2 bases at J, with 5 bases in the middle. The CDR3 is 14 residues long. The V gene's germline CDR1 is MNHEY and CDR2 SVGAGI. CDR3 DNA sequence: TGTGCCAGCAGTTACTCGAGCCCTGGAAACACCATATATTTT. This encodes CASSYSSPGNTIYF.

The chain couples TRBV19 to TRBJ2-2; TRBD1 agrees at 9 bases. The CDR3 covers 16 residues. V trimming: 11 bases; J trimming: 0 bases; junction bases outside the gene matches: 10. Germline V lookup: CDR1 LNHDA, CDR2 SQIVND (reference sequence). The DNA of the CDR3 is TGTGCCTCGGGGACAGGGCCTTCCGCGAACACCGGGGAGCTGTTTTTT. It yields the protein CASGTGPSANTGELFF.

The rearrangement links TRBV13 to TRBJ2-1; D might be TRBD2 (5 bases). Germline CDR1 reads PRHDT; CDR2 reads FYEKMQ (reference sequence). The CDR3 loop spans 19 amino acids. Trimming cost V 2 bases and J 5 bases, with 25 bases left between them. The CDR3 protein is CASSLTRTVLVPNDNEQFF. The CDR3 coding sequence is TGTGCCAGCAGCTTAACTCGGACTGTCCTAGTCCCAAATGACAATGAGCAGTTCTTC. The complete variable domain, with remaining parts taken from reference TRBV13 and TRBJ2-1, reads AAGVIQSPRHLIKEKRETATLKCYPIPRHDTVYWYQQGPGQDPQFLISFYEKMQSDKGSIPDRFSAQQFSDYHSELNMSSLELGDSALYFCASSLTRTVLVPNDNEQFFGPGTRLTVL.

The V call is TRBV11-3, the J call TRBJ1-6; D possibly corresponds to TRBD1 (5 bases). With 6 bases removed from V and 6 bases from J, the gap between germline ends came to 24 bases. CDR1 and CDR2 from the germline V gene are SGHNT and YENEEA. The CDR3 runs to 18 residues. In DNA, the CDR3 is TGTGCCAGCAGTGTATACTGGGGCTATTCTCCCGTTAATTCACCCCTCCACTTT. Its translation: CASSVYWGYSPVNSPLHF. Looking up the rest from reference TRBV11-3 and TRBJ1-6 gives the full variable domain: EAGVVQSPRYKIIEKKQPVAFWCNPISGHNTLYWYLQNLGQGPELLIRYENEEAVDDSQLPKDRFSAERLKGVDSTLKIQPAELGDSAVYLCASSVYWGYSPVNSPLHFGNGTRLTVT.

V and J are TRBV29-1 and TRBJ1-1; 7 bases are shared with TRBD1. After removal of 1 base from V and 7 bases from J, the junction contained 12 bases not matched to a gene. The germline gives CDR1 SQVTM, CDR2 ANQGSEA. CDR3 length: 15 residues. The CDR3 coding sequence is TGCAGCGTTGAAGGTAGCCGGCAGGGGGTGGATGAAGCTTTCTTT. This codes for CSVEGSRQGVDEAFF.

The chain recombines TRBV24-1 with TRBJ2-1, with 7 nucleotides matching TRBD2. The CDR3 is 16 residues long. The germline CDR1 and CDR2 sequences are KGHDR and SFDVKD. The J segment lost 9 bases and the V segment lost 3 bases, leaving 13 bases of the junction unmatched. The CDR3 DNA reads TGTGCCACCAGTGATCCTCCCGGCGGGAGACAGTCTGAGCAGTTCTTC. Amino acids: CATSDPPGGRQSEQFF.

This chain uses TRBV9 with TRBJ1-2; D is perhaps TRBD1 (5 bases). CDR3 length equals 16 residues. The V gene lost 0 bases and the J gene lost 5 bases, with 17 bases spanning the gap. Germline CDR1 is SGDLS and CDR2 is YYNGEE. The CDR3 region is CASSVDLGGLGYGYTF. The CDR3 coding sequence is TGTGCCAGCAGCGTAGATCTGGGGGGTTTAGGGTATGGCTACACCTTC.

V gene TRBV9 combines with J gene TRBJ1-1; no reliable D call. The CDR3 has 13 amino acids. Per the germline V gene, CDR1 is SGDLS and CDR2 is YYNGEE. Trimming left V 3 bases short and J 4 bases short, with 10 bases between. CDR3 residues: CASSAYGSTEAFF. Written as DNA, the CDR3 is TGTGCCAGCAGCGCTTACGGGTCCACTGAAGCTTTCTTT.

The gene calls are TRBV9 and TRBJ1-2; TRBD1 matches at 9 bases. The CDR3 is made up of 14 amino acids. CDR1 is SGDLS, CDR2 YYNGEE, per germline. After removal of 4 bases from V and 8 bases from J, the junction contained 9 bases not matched to a gene. Here the CDR3 DNA reads TGTGCCAGCAGCAAAGGGACAGGGTCTATAGGCTACACCTTC. This encodes CASSKGTGSIGYTF.

With regard to this clone: The same CDR3 arises from other DNA sequences in this sample as well. The V call is TRBV18, the J call TRBJ2-7, with 8 bases aligning to TRBD1. The CDR3 has 14 residues. From germline, CDR1 is KGHSH and CDR2 LQKENI. Trimming took 6 bases from V and 1 from J; bases not matched to a gene: 5. The CDR3 is CASSPGTGSYEQYF. In DNA, the CDR3 is TGTGCCAGCTCTCCCGGGACAGGTTCCTACGAGCAGTACTTC.

The chain joins TRBV27 to TRBJ1-2; TRBD1 agrees at 7 bases. CDR1 MNHEY and CDR2 SMNVEV come from the germline V gene (reference sequence). Trimming removed 5 bases from V and 4 bases from J; junction bases left unmatched: 10. This CDR3 spans 15 amino acids. This chain's CDR3 is CASSPMDRPLYGYTF. The CDR3 nucleotides read TGTGCCAGCAGTCCTATGGACAGGCCGCTCTATGGCTACACCTTC.

The rearrangement uses TRBV5-1 and TRBJ1-1; D is uncertain. Germline V lookup: CDR1 SGHRS, CDR2 YFSETQ. The CDR3 loop spans 12 amino acids. Trimming took 0 bases from V and 8 from J, leaving 8 bases between them. This CDR3 is CASSLGQPEAFF. The DNA for the CDR3 is TGCGCCAGCAGCTTGGGACAACCAGAAGCTTTCTTT.

This clone came up once. This chain joins TRBV2 and TRBJ1-1; TRBD1 agrees at 7 bases. This CDR3 has 14 amino acids. Trimming cost V 7 bases and J 0 bases; bases outside gene matches: 5. CDR1 is SNHLY and CDR2 is FYNNEI in the germline V gene. The chain's CDR3 is CASNRDSLNTEAFF. CDR3 in DNA: TGTGCCAGCAATCGGGACAGTCTGAACACTGAAGCTTTCTTT.

The V gene is TRBV11-2, the J gene TRBJ2-7; possible D gene TRBD1, 6 bases. V lost 0 bases, J lost 5 bases, and 11 bases lay in between. The germline V gene encodes CDR1 SGHAT and CDR2 FQNNGV. The CDR3 loop spans 14 amino acids. The CDR3 sequence is CASSLDQAGDEQYF. The CDR3 DNA sequence: TGTGCCAGCAGCTTAGATCAGGCAGGGGACGAGCAGTACTTC.

The V call is TRBV18, the J call TRBJ2-7; TRBD1 is a possible D gene (6 bases). V lost 4 bases and J lost 1, with 8 bases in between. Germline V CDR1 and CDR2: KGHSH, LQKENI. The CDR3 runs 13 residues. The CDR3 nucleotides read TGTGCCAGCTCACGGACAGATTCCTACGAGCAGTACTTC. Encoded protein: CASSRTDSYEQYF.

The chain couples TRBV6-5 to TRBJ2-2; no clear D. CDR1 and CDR2 from the germline V gene are MNHEY and SVGAGI. V was pared by 2 bases and J by 2 bases, with 6 bases between. There are 14 residues in the CDR3. CDR3 in amino acids: CASSYTKNTGELFF. The CDR3 region has the DNA TGTGCCAGCAGTTACACAAAAAACACCGGGGAGCTGTTTTTT.

This clone was seen a few times. The rearrangement joins TRBV5-1 to TRBJ1-5; D not certain. The CDR3 length is 14 residues. Germline lookup yields CDR1 SGHRS and CDR2 YFSETQ. The ends were cut back, 0 bases at V and 7 bases at J, with 11 bases in the middle. The CDR3 loop is CASSLAVGAQPQHF. Written as DNA, the CDR3 is TGCGCCAGCAGCTTGGCCGTGGGCGCGCAGCCCCAGCATTTT. Based on the CDR3 plus reference TRBV5-1 and TRBJ1-5, the full variable domain is KAGVTQTPRYLIKTRGQQVTLSCSPISGHRSVSWYQQTPGQGLQFLFEYFSETQRNKGNFPGRFSGRQFSNSRSEMNVSTLELGDSALYLCASSLAVGAQPQHFGDGTRLSIL.

The rearrangement links TRBV20-1 to TRBJ2-3, with unresolved D. The CDR3 length is 10 residues. The germline V and J ends were trimmed by 3 bases and 6 bases, with 4 bases remaining between them. Germline-derived CDR1 and CDR2 are DFQATT and SNEGSKA (reference sequence). CDR3 nucleotide sequence: TGCAGTGCTAGGCGGGATACGCAGTATTTT. Translated: CSARRDTQYF.

The chain is built from TRBV6-2 or TRBV6-3 and TRBJ2-2; the match to TRBD2 covers 11 bases. The V gene's germline CDR1 is MNHEY and CDR2 SVGEGT. The length of the CDR3 is 16 residues. The V gene end was trimmed by 4 bases and the J gene end by 7 bases; junction bases not matched to a gene: 8. CDR3 protein: CASSSLAGVYIGELFF. The DNA of the CDR3 is TGTGCCAGCAGTTCACTAGCGGGGGTCTATATCGGGGAGCTGTTTTTT.